This TCR beta chain was recorded in a study of blood T cell repertoires in COVID-19 (dated by TCRdb to 2020 to 2021). The study in broad terms: Samples from collaborators originated in the United States, Italy and Spain and spanned both the acute and convalescent phases of COVID-19. Sample metadata almost always included a de-identified subject ID, COVID-19 status, age in years and sex. The prospective study material was composed of cDNA or gDNA derived from T cells, B-cell-depleted T cells, or PBMCs. Where HLA class I and class II types were available, the types were taken from metadata supplied by the sample provider, not from assay-based typing. A freely available public database, intended as a resource for researchers studying the immune response to SARS-CoV-2, is where the repertoires were released. Subjects who had been exposed to COVID-19, were actively infected with it, or had recovered from it provided the deeply sampled blood TCRbeta repertoires that made up the dataset. The samples were drawn from two sources: the first 160 participants of the ongoing ImmuneRACE study, and over 950 subjects contributed by 6 global collaborators. What the study reported, not specific to this receptor: The quantity of clinical and demographic metadata differed by source and by participant and was supplied without curation.

Collaborating institutions collected whole blood in K2EDTA tubes following their own protocols. For TCRbeta analysis, collaborator samples were shipped as frozen whole blood, as isolated PBMCs, or as DNA extracted from either sample type. V trim: 4 bases; J trim: 4 bases; unmatched bases: 7. CDR1 and CDR2 were assigned from the germline V gene as SGHRS and YFSETQ. The CDR3 starts with the cysteine, ends with the phenylalanine, and has 15 residues. The read is trimmed to its CDR3 DNA, 45 bases read in frame from base 1. This clone was counted between two and nine times. What antigen it recognizes has not been identified. Base qualities are missing; no much larger clone stands one base away. TCRbeta CDR3 regions were amplified from genomic DNA using the immunoSEQ Assay, a bias-controlled multiplex PCR. The paper's data handling went like this. The number of nucleated cells in each sample was estimated by amplification of reference gene primers within the assay. To quantify the absolute abundance of each unique TCRbeta CDR3 rearrangement, sequence reads were collapsed and filtered. For each sample, productive Simpson clonality was calculated by taking the square root of Simpson's diversity index across productive rearrangements. TCRdb mirrors the immuneACCESS table, restricted to in-frame sequences. Some clones are absent from its copies; in checked studies, under half trace to an unresolved V gene, and the reason for the others is unknown. That table furnishes V, J and clone size, whereas the DNA furnished D and trimming. This sample lists some 51,000 clones; about 93% were detected once. Of the sample, under 15% falls within the top ten clones.

Recombination connected TRBV5-1 to TRBJ1-5, with 8 bases aligning to TRBD1. The sequenced sample consisted of peripheral blood. The sequence derives from a human donor with active COVID-19. The donor label of this sample is uncertain. The CDR3 protein sequence reads: CASSLWTGRNQPQHF. The DNA is TGCGCCAGCAGCCTATGGACAGGGAGAAATCAGCCCCAGCATTTT.